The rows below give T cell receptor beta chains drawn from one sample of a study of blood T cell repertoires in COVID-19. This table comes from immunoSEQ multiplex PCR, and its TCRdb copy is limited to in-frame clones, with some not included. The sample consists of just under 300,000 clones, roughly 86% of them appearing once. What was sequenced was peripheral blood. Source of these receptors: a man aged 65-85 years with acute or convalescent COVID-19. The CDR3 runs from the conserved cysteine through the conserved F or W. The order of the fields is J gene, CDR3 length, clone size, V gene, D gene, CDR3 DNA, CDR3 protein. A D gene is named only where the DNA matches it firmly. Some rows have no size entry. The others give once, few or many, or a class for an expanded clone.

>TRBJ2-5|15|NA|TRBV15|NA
TGTGCCACCAGCAGAGAAGTAACTATTTCGGAGACCCAGTACTTC
CATSREVTISETQYF
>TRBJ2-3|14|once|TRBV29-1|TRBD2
TGCAGCGGACTAGCGGGAGGTAGCACAGATACGCAGTATTTT
CSGLAGGSTDTQYF
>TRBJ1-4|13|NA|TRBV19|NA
TGTGCCAGTAGTGGCACAGGGTATGAAAAACTGTTTTTT
CASSGTGYEKLFF
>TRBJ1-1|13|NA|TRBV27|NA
TGTGCCAGCAGTCCCAGGGGCGGTACTGAAGCTTTCTTT
CASSPRGGTEAFF
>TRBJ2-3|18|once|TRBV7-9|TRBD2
TGTGCCAGCAGTAAACTCGGGACTAGCGGGAGGGCCGGAGATACGCAGTATTTT
CASSKLGTSGRAGDTQYF
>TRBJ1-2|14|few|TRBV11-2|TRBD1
TGTGCCAGCAGCTCGGGACAGGGTATCTATGGCTACACCTTC
CASSSGQGIYGYTF
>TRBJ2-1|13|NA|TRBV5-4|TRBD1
TGTGCCAGCAGCACGACAGGGGGCAATGAGCAGTTCTTC
CASSTTGGNEQFF
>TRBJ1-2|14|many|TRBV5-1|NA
TGCGCCAGCAGCTTGGGTGGGCTAAACTATGGCTACACCTTC
CASSLGGLNYGYTF
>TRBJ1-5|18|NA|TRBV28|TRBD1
TGTGCCAGCAGTTTACTCGGGACAGGGATTGGTGGCAATCAGCCCCAGCATTTT
CASSLLGTGIGGNQPQHF
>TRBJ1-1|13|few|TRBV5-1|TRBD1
TGCGCCAGCAGCTTGGGGTCGGACAGGGGGGCTTTCTTT
CASSLGSDRGAFF
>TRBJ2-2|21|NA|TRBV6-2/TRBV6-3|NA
TGTGCCAGCAGTTACTCGATCTATCTCCCGGAGGCCCCTTCGAACACCGGGGAGCTGTTTTTT
CASSYSIYLPEAPSNTGELFF
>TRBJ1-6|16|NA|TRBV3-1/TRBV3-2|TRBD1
TGTGCCAGCAGTCGGGGTTCAGGGGGCTATAATTCACCCCTCCACTTT
CASSRGSGGYNSPLHF
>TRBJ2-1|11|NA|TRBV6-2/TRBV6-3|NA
TGTGCCAGCAGCTCCTGGGCTGAGCAGTTCTTC
CASSSWAEQFF
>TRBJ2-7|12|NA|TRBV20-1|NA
TGCAGTGCTAGTACAAGCTCCTACGAGCAGTACTTC
CSASTSSYEQYF
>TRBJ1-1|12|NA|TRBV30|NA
TGTGCCTGGAGTGATGTATTCGGTGAAGCTTTCTTT
CAWSDVFGEAFF
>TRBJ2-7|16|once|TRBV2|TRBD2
TGTGCCAGCAGTCTACAACTAGCGGTTAGCTCCTACGAGCAGTACTTC
CASSLQLAVSSYEQYF
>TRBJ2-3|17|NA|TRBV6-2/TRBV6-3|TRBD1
TGTGCCAGCAGTTACTCAACTCAGACAGGGAGCACAGATACGCAGTATTTT
CASSYSTQTGSTDTQYF
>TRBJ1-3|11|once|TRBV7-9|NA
TGTGCCAGCAGCCCCAGGGACACCATATATTTT
CASSPRDTIYF
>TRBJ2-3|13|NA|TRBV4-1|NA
TGCGCCAGCAGCCAAGCGGGCGGGGATACGCAGTATTTT
CASSQAGGDTQYF
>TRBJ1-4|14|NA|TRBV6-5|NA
TGTGCCAGCAGCCCCTCTGGAGTAAATGAAAAACTGTTTTTT
CASSPSGVNEKLFF
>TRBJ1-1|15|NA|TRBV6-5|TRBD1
TGTGCCAGCAGCCCCCTAGGACAGGGGTCCACTGAAGCTTTCTTT
CASSPLGQGSTEAFF
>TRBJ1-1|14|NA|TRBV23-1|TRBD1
TGCGCCAGCACCGGGGACAGGGAGGACACTGAAGCTTTCTTT
CASTGDREDTEAFF
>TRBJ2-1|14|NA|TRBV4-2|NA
TGTGCCAGCAGCCAAGGATCGACTGCGGGTGAGCAGTTCTTC
CASSQGSTAGEQFF
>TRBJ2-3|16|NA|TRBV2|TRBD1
TGTGCCAGCAGTCTCCGGACAGGGTATACCACAGATACGCAGTATTTT
CASSLRTGYTTDTQYF
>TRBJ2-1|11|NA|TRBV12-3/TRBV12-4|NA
TGTGCCAGCAGTTCAGGGGCCCTAGGGTTCTTC
CASSSGALGFF
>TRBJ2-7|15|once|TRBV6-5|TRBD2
TGTGCCAGCAGTTACGGTGGGACTACCTCCTACGAGCAGTACTTC
CASSYGGTTSYEQYF
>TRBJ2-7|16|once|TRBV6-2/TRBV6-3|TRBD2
TGTGCCAGCAGCTTAGGACTAGCGGGAGGGCCTGACGAGCAGTACTTC
CASSLGLAGGPDEQYF
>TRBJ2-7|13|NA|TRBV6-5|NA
TGTGCCAGCAGTTTACCGGGTTCCCACGAGCAGTACTTC
CASSLPGSHEQYF
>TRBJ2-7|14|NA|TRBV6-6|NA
TGTGCCAGCAGCTACCTCCAGGGAACCTACGAGCAGTACTTC
CASSYLQGTYEQYF
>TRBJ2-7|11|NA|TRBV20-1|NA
TGCAGTGTCCCGCGGGGCTACGAGCAGTACTTC
CSVPRGYEQYF
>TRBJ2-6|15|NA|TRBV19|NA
TGTGCCAGTAGCCAGTTCCGCTCTGGGGCCAACGTCCTGACTTTC
CASSQFRSGANVLTF
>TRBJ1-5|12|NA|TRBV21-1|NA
TGTGCCAGCCGAGGGATTAATCAGCCCCAGCATTTT
CASRGINQPQHF
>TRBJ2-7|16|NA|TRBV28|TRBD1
TGTGCCAGCAGTTTAGAGGGGGCCCAACACTCCTACGAGCAGTACTTC
CASSLEGAQHSYEQYF
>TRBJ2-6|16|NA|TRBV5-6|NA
TGTGCCAGCAGCTTGGAGGGGTACTCTGGGGCCAACGTCCTGACTTTC
CASSLEGYSGANVLTF
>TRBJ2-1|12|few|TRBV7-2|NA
TGTGCCAGCAGCTTACAGGGGAATGAGCAGTTCTTC
CASSLQGNEQFF
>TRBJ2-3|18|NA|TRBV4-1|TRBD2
TGCGCCAGCAGCCAAGACCCATCCTTAGCGGGAGGGTCAGATACGCAGTATTTT
CASSQDPSLAGGSDTQYF
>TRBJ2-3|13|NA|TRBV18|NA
TGTGCCAGCTCACCACCGGACTCCGATACGCAGTATTTT
CASSPPDSDTQYF
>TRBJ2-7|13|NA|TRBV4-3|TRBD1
TGCGCCAGCAGCCGACAGGACAGGGACGAGCAGTACTTC
CASSRQDRDEQYF
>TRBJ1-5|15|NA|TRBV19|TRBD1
TGTGCCAGTAGTAAAGCGACAGGGATTGGTCAGCCCCAGCATTTT
CASSKATGIGQPQHF
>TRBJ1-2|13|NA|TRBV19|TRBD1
TGTGCCAGCTCCGGGACAGGGAGCTATGGCTACACCTTC
CASSGTGSYGYTF
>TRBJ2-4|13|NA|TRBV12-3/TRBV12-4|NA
TGTGCCAGCAGCCTTGACAGCCTGGCAATTCAGTACTTC
CASSLDSLAIQYF
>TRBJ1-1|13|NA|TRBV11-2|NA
TGTGCCAGCAGCCTAACCCGACAGGTTGAAGCTTTCTTT
CASSLTRQVEAFF